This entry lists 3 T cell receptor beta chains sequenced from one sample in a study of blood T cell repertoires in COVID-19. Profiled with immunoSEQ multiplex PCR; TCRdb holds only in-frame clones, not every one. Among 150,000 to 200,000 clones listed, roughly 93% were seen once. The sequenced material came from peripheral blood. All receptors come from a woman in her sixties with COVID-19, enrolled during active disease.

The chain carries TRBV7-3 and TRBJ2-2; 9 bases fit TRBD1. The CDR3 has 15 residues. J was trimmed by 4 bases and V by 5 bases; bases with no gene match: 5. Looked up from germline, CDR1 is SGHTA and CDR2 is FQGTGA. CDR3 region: CASSAGTGRTGELFF. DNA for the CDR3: TGTGCCAGCAGCGCTGGGACAGGGCGCACCGGGGAGCTGTTTTTT.

CDR3 region: CASSRRTGPLNEQFF. Written as DNA, the CDR3 is TGTGCCAGCAGCCGGAGGACAGGGCCTCTCAATGAGCAGTTCTTC. The gene calls are TRBV7-2 and TRBJ2-1; TRBD1 matches 8 bases. Trimming removed 5 bases from V and 6 bases from J; junction bases left unmatched: 9. Germline loops: CDR1 SGHTA, CDR2 FQGNSA. There are 15 residues in the CDR3.

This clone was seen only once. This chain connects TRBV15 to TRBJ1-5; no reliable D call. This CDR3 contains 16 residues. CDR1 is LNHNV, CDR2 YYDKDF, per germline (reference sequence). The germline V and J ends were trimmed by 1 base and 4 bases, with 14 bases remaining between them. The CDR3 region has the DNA TGTGCCACCAGCAGAGGAGATCTGGGGAGTAATCAGCCCCAGCATTTT. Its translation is CATSRGDLGSNQPQHF.